Listed below are T cell receptor beta chains from one sample, sequenced in a study of blood T cell repertoires in COVID-19. Some clones are missing from TCRdb's copy, which holds only in-frame ones; the method was immunoSEQ multiplex PCR. The sample carries around 320,000 clones, nearly 90% recorded once. Material: PBMCs or T cells enriched from blood (not recorded which). Receptors were obtained from a woman between 45 and 60 years old who had been exposed to COVID-19. CDR3s leave out the opening cysteine and the closing phenylalanine or tryptophan.

V gene: TRBV7-2; J gene: TRBJ1-4; CDR3 protein: ASSGTGGPKLF
V gene: TRBV30; J gene: TRBJ2-7; CDR3 protein: AWGGTELLYEQY
V gene: TRBV6-1; J gene: TRBJ2-1; CDR3 protein: ASSDRSYNEQF
V gene: TRBV5-6; J gene: TRBJ2-2; CDR3 protein: ASSSIAGENTGELF
V gene: TRBV30; J gene: TRBJ1-1; CDR3 protein: AWRRAGAREAF
V gene: TRBV28; J gene: TRBJ1-1; CDR3 protein: ASSTAGGRAEAF
V gene: TRBV4-1; J gene: TRBJ2-1; CDR3 protein: ASSLMTSGEQF
V gene: TRBV20-1; J gene: TRBJ2-1; CDR3 protein: SASITGGYNEQF
V gene: TRBV27; J gene: TRBJ2-1; CDR3 protein: ASSLTSGGVWNEQF
V gene: TRBV5-4; J gene: TRBJ1-1; CDR3 protein: ASSLGVNAGYTEAF
V gene: TRBV10-3; J gene: TRBJ2-3; CDR3 protein: AISYYGGEQY
V gene: TRBV20-1; J gene: TRBJ1-5; CDR3 protein: SASGTGGRQPQH
V gene: TRBV3-1/TRBV3-2; J gene: TRBJ2-7; CDR3 protein: ASSQPPGRGLTYEQY
V gene: TRBV3-1/TRBV3-2; J gene: TRBJ1-2; CDR3 protein: ASRDYRGNYGYT
V gene: TRBV10-3; J gene: TRBJ2-7; CDR3 protein: AISQNKQIYEQY
V gene: TRBV19; J gene: TRBJ1-2; CDR3 protein: ASSIGRQGSTIYGYT
V gene: TRBV6-1; J gene: TRBJ2-7; CDR3 protein: ASSEGGRKQY
V gene: TRBV19; J gene: TRBJ1-3; CDR3 protein: ASSIEGAGLLRNTIY
V gene: TRBV4-2; J gene: TRBJ1-1; CDR3 protein: ASSQPKQGFEAF
V gene: TRBV9; J gene: TRBJ2-7; CDR3 protein: ASSPGQRKAEQY
V gene: TRBV29-1; J gene: TRBJ2-5; CDR3 protein: SVARDREETQY
V gene: TRBV2; J gene: TRBJ2-1; CDR3 protein: ASSRASGEYNEQF
V gene: TRBV7-9; J gene: TRBJ2-3; CDR3 protein: ASSDRDSETDTQY
V gene: TRBV6-4; J gene: TRBJ1-6; CDR3 protein: ASSPLGGANSPLH
V gene: TRBV6-5; J gene: TRBJ1-1; CDR3 protein: ASREDRGGVEAF
V gene: TRBV19; J gene: TRBJ2-1; CDR3 protein: ASIPTGGRFEQF
V gene: TRBV29-1; J gene: TRBJ1-2; CDR3 protein: SVQDRAENYGYT
V gene: TRBV2; J gene: TRBJ2-4; CDR3 protein: ASSGTGGPIQY
V gene: TRBV18; J gene: TRBJ1-4; CDR3 protein: ASSAREEKLF
V gene: TRBV6-6; J gene: TRBJ2-5; CDR3 protein: ASSPLGSGVYQETQY
V gene: TRBV6-1; J gene: TRBJ2-5; CDR3 protein: ASSEIGLAGKRAYQETQY
V gene: TRBV5-1; J gene: TRBJ2-3; CDR3 protein: ASSPPLVGGQDTQY
V gene: TRBV27; J gene: TRBJ2-1; CDR3 protein: ASSKTSGDYNEQF
V gene: TRBV19; J gene: TRBJ1-2; CDR3 protein: ASSIPRGGTNGYT
V gene: TRBV29-1; J gene: TRBJ2-6; CDR3 protein: SVLQGRGTISGANVLT
V gene: TRBV18; J gene: TRBJ1-3; CDR3 protein: ASSGQGMVVYGNTIY
V gene: TRBV5-1; J gene: TRBJ2-7; CDR3 protein: ASSFPSSNEQY
V gene: TRBV6-2/TRBV6-3; J gene: TRBJ2-2; CDR3 protein: ASSYVGGPTGELF
V gene: TRBV2; J gene: TRBJ1-2; CDR3 protein: ASTDTGSWNGYT
V gene: TRBV19; J gene: TRBJ1-1; CDR3 protein: AIGTGTTEAF
V gene: TRBV3-1/TRBV3-2; J gene: TRBJ1-5; CDR3 protein: ASSQGFGSGNQPQH
V gene: TRBV12-3/TRBV12-4; J gene: TRBJ2-7; CDR3 protein: ASSLGEGYEQY
V gene: TRBV14; J gene: TRBJ1-1; CDR3 protein: ASSQDHRARTEAF
V gene: TRBV23-1; J gene: TRBJ2-1; CDR3 protein: ASSQPGSLTGNEQF
V gene: TRBV6-1; J gene: TRBJ1-6; CDR3 protein: ASSDIRGGD
V gene: TRBV28; J gene: TRBJ1-5; CDR3 protein: ASSPQGQGARQPQH